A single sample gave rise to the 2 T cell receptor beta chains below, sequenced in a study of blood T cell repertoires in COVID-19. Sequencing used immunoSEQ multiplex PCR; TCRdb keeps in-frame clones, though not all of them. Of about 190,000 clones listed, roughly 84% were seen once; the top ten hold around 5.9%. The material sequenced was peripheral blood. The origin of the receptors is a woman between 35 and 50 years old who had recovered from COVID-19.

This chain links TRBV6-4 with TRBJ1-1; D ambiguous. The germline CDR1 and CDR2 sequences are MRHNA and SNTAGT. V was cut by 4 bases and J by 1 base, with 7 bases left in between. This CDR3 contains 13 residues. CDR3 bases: TGTGCCAGCAGTGCCCAGTGGAACACTGAAGCTTTCTTT. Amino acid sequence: CASSAQWNTEAFF.

CDR3 sequence reads: CASRRTGGIYNEQFF. The CDR3 nucleotides read TGTGCCAGCAGACGGACAGGGGGAATCTACAATGAGCAGTTCTTC. This sequence joins TRBV7-9 and TRBJ2-1; 10 bases agree with TRBD1. The CDR3 length is 15 residues. The germline V gene has CDR1 SEHNR and CDR2 FQNEAQ (reference sequence). With 6 bases clipped from V and 3 bases from J, the junction kept 5 bases outside the gene matches.